The T cell receptor (beta chain) under discussion was sequenced for a study of beta chain features in type 1 diabetes (dated by TCRdb to 2016 to 2018). A note on the overall study: No differences in mean age, gender distribution, total cell number or subset yield were found between patients and healthy donors. Across all samples, approximately 100 million sorted cells were examined, and cell number per subset correlated strongly with RNA yield. Regulatory and stem cell-like memory subsets were isolated from only 8 patients and about eight healthy donors, whereas naive and central memory subsets came from all 28 donors. In the study, TCRB repertoires of sorted circulating CD4+ T cell subsets from recently diagnosed type 1 diabetes patients were compared with those of matched healthy donors. What the authors observed across the whole study: Naive, central memory and regulatory TCRB repertoires appeared to be more alike among patients than among healthy donors. Patients with type 1 diabetes made fewer insertions and deleted more nucleotides at VDJ recombination sites, implying thymic rearrangement abnormalities. PCR might favor shorter templates, but patient and control samples were amplified and corrected together, so any skew would affect both groups equally. Only small numbers of individuals were included in the HLA sub-analyses, which left unresolved whether HLA type had any influence on TCRB rearrangement. Because cDNA was sequenced instead of genomic DNA, activated cells with high expression could be over-represented, although the groups did not differ in activation or CD3 levels. In all four CD4+ subsets, TCRB CDR3 length was moderately but significantly shorter in type 1 diabetes patients.

The germline V gene provides CDR1 SQVTM and CDR2 ANQGSEA. The junction carries 14 bases between V and J, which are trimmed by 6 bases and 1 base respectively. There are 14 amino acids in the CDR3, from cysteine to phenylalanine inclusive. Only the CDR3 DNA is retained, 42 bases long and in frame from the first base. This clone has more than one count but fewer than ten. The antigen it binds to is not known. The record has no base qualities; no much larger clone is one base away. All of the isolated RNA was reverse transcribed with the High Capacity cDNA Reverse Transcription Kit, so expressed TCRB transcripts were sequenced. Deep immunoSEQ sequencing was applied to naive, central memory and regulatory T cell samples, giving an average of around 3.4 million total reads per sample. Sorted cells were lysed in RLT buffer and RNA was extracted with DNase-treated RNeasy Micro or Mini kits, depending on cell number. To prevent cross-contamination, every cell subset was processed on its own, while patient and healthy donor samples were processed together. The immunoSEQ multiplex PCR was used to amplify TCRB sequences from cDNA, generating 87-bp fragments that spanned the CDR3 region. The amplicons were sequenced using the Illumina HiSeq platform. Regarding the original processing steps: PCR bias was corrected computationally using synthetic template baselines, and reads within Hamming distance 2 were collapsed, with unmergeable singletons discarded. Reads were aligned against IMGT to assign V, D and J genes, CDR3 length and insertions or deletions at six rearrangement sites. Within each subset, clonotype counts were normalized to sorted cell number, after which true diversity and Gini coefficients were computed with the tcR R package. The overlap coefficient, calculated on TCRB nucleotide sequences, was used to quantify repertoire sharing. TCRdb mirrors the immuneACCESS table, restricted to in-frame sequences. Some clones are absent from its copies; in checked studies, under half trace to an unresolved V gene, and the reason for the others is unknown. V and J calls and clone size are copied from that table; D and trimming were computed from the DNA. This sample has around 280,000 clones in its table, and around 7.8% of those were observed once. Approximately 1% of the sample is held by the ten biggest clonotypes.

A single peripheral blood draw of approximately 120 mL on average was collected from each donor into heparinised tubes. A BD FACSAria II and a panel including CD45RO, CCR7, CD25, CD127, CD95 and CD27 were used to sort naive, central memory, regulatory and stem cell-like memory CD4+ T cells. Purity was above 98% for every sorted population. PBMCs were separated immediately by Lymphoprep density gradient centrifugation and were stained directly, without being cultured. To minimize batch effects, samples were stained and sorted in pairs, one healthy donor with one patient per experiment. The clonotype originates from a woman between 18 and 30 years old in good health. In this chain, TRBV29-1 is recombined with TRBJ2-3; no confident D gene assignment can be made. Specimen: central memory CD4+ T cells from blood. DNA sequence: TGCAGCGTCCTGGGTTGGAGAGGCACAGATACGCAGTATTTT. The encoded protein is CSVLGWRGTDTQYF.